The 22 T cell receptor beta chains in this list originate from one sample, sequenced in a study of control samples from healthy donors and cancer patients. Profiling relied on immunoSEQ multiplex PCR, and the TCRdb table lists in-frame clones only, not all of them. Of over 200,000 clones detected, more than 65% appear once; the ten largest clones hold 13%. The sample comprised PBMCs. The origin of the receptors is a woman aged 60-75 years with lung cancer.

The V gene is TRBV30, the J gene TRBJ2-1; D ambiguous. This CDR3 spans 15 amino acids. V was trimmed by 0 bases and J by 1 base, leaving 10 bases between them. CDR1 is GTSNPN, CDR2 SVGIG, per germline (reference sequence). CDR3 in amino acids: CAWSVGLGSYNEQFF. CDR3 DNA: TGTGCCTGGAGTGTGGGGTTAGGGTCCTACAATGAGCAGTTCTTC.

This clone was seen only a few times. The genes are TRBV18 and TRBJ1-6; D is possibly TRBD1 (5 bases). Looked up from germline, CDR1 is KGHSH and CDR2 is LQKENI. The V end lost 3 bases, the J end lost 4 bases, and 16 bases lay between the germline ends. This CDR3 region has 17 residues. The CDR3 is CASSPFGGFGYNSPLHF. The CDR3 DNA reads TGTGCCAGCTCACCCTTCGGGGGATTTGGGTATAATTCACCCCTCCACTTT.

The rearrangement joins TRBV5-1 to TRBJ1-6; 8 nucleotides agree with TRBD1. Germline V CDR1 and CDR2: SGHRS, YFSETQ. J gave up 5 bases and V 2 bases, and 12 bases lay outside the gene matches. The CDR3 has 18 amino acids. CDR3 region: CASSFRPGTGFDNSPLHF. CDR3 sequence (DNA): TGCGCCAGCAGCTTCCGCCCCGGGACAGGCTTTGATAATTCACCCCTCCACTTT.

V usage is TRBV6-5 and J usage is TRBJ1-5, with 7 bases matching TRBD1. Germline-derived CDR1 and CDR2 are MNHEY and SVGAGI. After removal of 7 bases from V and 3 bases from J, the junction contained 6 bases not matched to a gene. The CDR3 extends over 14 amino acids. The CDR3 DNA is TGTGCCAGCAATTTAGACAGGGTCAATCAGCCCCAGCATTTT. Translated, it gives CASNLDRVNQPQHF.

The V call is TRBV2, the J call TRBJ2-5; possibly TRBD2 for D (6 bases). The CDR3 length is 14 residues. Germline CDR1 reads SNHLY; CDR2 reads FYNNEI. The ends were cut back, 1 base at V and 4 bases at J, with 10 bases in the middle. This chain's CDR3 is CASSEGRGRETQYF. Written as DNA, the CDR3 is TGTGCCAGCAGTGAAGGGAGGGGCAGAGAGACCCAGTACTTC. The full variable domain, with the rest looked up from reference TRBV2 and TRBJ2-5, is EPEVTQTPSHQVTQMGQEVILRCVPISNHLYFYWYRQILGQKVEFLVSFYNNEISEKSEIFDDQFSVERPDGSNFTLKIRSTKLEDSAMYFCASSEGRGRETQYFGPGTRLLVL.

The chain combines TRBV6-1 with TRBJ1-6, with D hard to call. The V and J ends lost 2 bases and 10 bases respectively, with 6 bases between them. CDR1 MNHNS and CDR2 SASEGT come from the germline V gene. This CDR3 is built from 12 residues. CDR3 amino acids: CASSEWRSPLHF. CDR3 sequence (DNA): TGTGCCAGCAGTGAATGGCGCTCACCCCTCCACTTT.

The chain recombines TRBV29-1 with TRBJ1-5; D is unclear. Trimming removed 4 bases at V and 2 bases at J, with 9 bases between. The germline CDR1 and CDR2 sequences are SQVTM and ANQGSEA. The CDR3 has 13 amino acids. CDR3 DNA: TGCAGCGTTGTTGGGCAGGGCAATCAGCCCCAGCATTTT. Its protein product is CSVVGQGNQPQHF.

In regard to this clone: Additional DNA sequences in this sample encode the identical CDR3. The rearrangement links TRBV5-1 to TRBJ2-7; 7 bases are shared with TRBD1. The CDR3 sequence is 14 residues long. V gave up 0 bases and J gave up 3 bases; unmatched junction bases: 3. The germline V gene encodes CDR1 SGHRS and CDR2 YFSETQ. This CDR3 reads CASSLGQGVYEQYF. In DNA, the CDR3 is TGCGCCAGCAGCTTGGGGCAGGGGGTCTACGAGCAGTACTTC.

The chain uses TRBV5-1 and TRBJ1-2; TRBD1 might be the D (5 bases). The CDR3 extends over 13 amino acids. V dropped 3 bases and J dropped 3 bases, with 9 bases sitting between them. The germline V gene encodes CDR1 SGHRS and CDR2 YFSETQ. This CDR3 reads CASSSTVDYGYTF. In nucleotides, the CDR3 is TGCGCCAGCAGCTCGACAGTCGACTATGGCTACACCTTC.

V and J are TRBV25-1 and TRBJ2-7; weak D call: TRBD2 (7 bases). The CDR3 runs 15 residues. Trimming shortened V by 4 bases and J by 4 bases, and 17 bases separated the two germline ends. Looked up from germline, CDR1 is MGHDK and CDR2 is SYGVNS. The CDR3 region is CASSGGGITTYEQYF. The CDR3 DNA sequence: TGTGCCAGCAGTGGGGGGGGCATAACGACTTACGAGCAGTACTTC.

This clone occurred once. V is TRBV9 and J is TRBJ2-1, with 13 bases lining up with TRBD2. CDR3 length: 18 amino acids. Germline values: CDR1 SGDLS, CDR2 YYNGEE. V lost 4 bases to trimming and J lost 8 bases; unmatched junction nucleotides: 15. The CDR3 protein is CASSHPGTGTSGVDEQFF. The CDR3 DNA follows: TGTGCCAGCAGCCACCCGGGGACGGGGACTAGCGGGGTCGATGAGCAGTTCTTC.

The rearrangement links TRBV2 to TRBJ1-4; D not certain. CDR3 length equals 14 residues. CDR1 and CDR2 from the germline V gene are SNHLY and FYNNEI. Between the trimmed V and J ends, which lost 7 bases and 1 base, there was a span of 10 bases. CDR3 in DNA: TGTGCCAGCATCCAGAAGGAAACTAATGAAAAACTGTTTTTT. It translates to CASIQKETNEKLFF.

The chain uses TRBV7-8 and TRBJ1-5; TRBD1 matches at 9 bases. Germline values: CDR1 SGHVS, CDR2 FQNEAQ. There are 14 residues in the CDR3. Losses at the gene ends were 4 bases for V and 6 bases for J; bases not matched to a gene: 4. The CDR3 coding sequence is TGTGCCAGCAGCTCCGACAGGGGGGGTCAGCCCCAGCATTTT. The encoded protein is CASSSDRGGQPQHF.

The chain joins TRBV2 to TRBJ1-2; 9 bases agree with TRBD1. The CDR3 runs 16 residues. CDR1 and CDR2 from the germline V gene are SNHLY and FYNNEI. The trim removed 5 bases at V and 4 bases at J, leaving 11 bases unmatched. CDR3 in DNA: TGTGCCAGCAGTAGTACCTCCGGGACAGGGAGCTATGGCTACACCTTC. Its translation is CASSSTSGTGSYGYTF. Complete variable domain (other parts from reference TRBV2 and TRBJ1-2): EPEVTQTPSHQVTQMGQEVILRCVPISNHLYFYWYRQILGQKVEFLVSFYNNEISEKSEIFDDQFSVERPDGSNFTLKIRSTKLEDSAMYFCASSSTSGTGSYGYTFGSGTRLTVV.

CDR3 loop: CSASTPGGYTF. As DNA, the CDR3 is TGCAGTGCTAGTACCCCTGGGGGCTACACCTTC. V and J are TRBV20-1 and TRBJ1-2; D gene ambiguous. The germline V gene encodes CDR1 DFQATT and CDR2 SNEGSKA (reference sequence). This CDR3 contains 11 residues. Trimming took 3 bases from V and 8 from J, leaving 10 bases between them.

This chain connects TRBV5-1 to TRBJ1-1, with 8 bases identical to TRBD1. The CDR3 totals 14 residues. Germline CDR1 and CDR2: SGHRS and YFSETQ. V lost 4 bases, J lost 4 bases, and 6 bases stayed unmatched. The CDR3 protein is CASSASTGGTEAFF. CDR3 sequence (DNA): TGCGCCAGCAGCGCTTCAACAGGGGGCACTGAAGCTTTCTTT.

V and J are TRBV4-2 and TRBJ2-7; D is unclear. This CDR3 region has 14 residues. The ends were cut back, 0 bases at V and 1 base at J, with 7 bases in the middle. In germline, CDR1 is LGHNA, CDR2 YNFKEQ. The CDR3 region has the DNA TGTGCCAGCAGCCAAGACCTCTCTTCCTACGAGCAGTACTTC. This translates into CASSQDLSSYEQYF.

The rearrangement joins TRBV9 to TRBJ2-7; TRBD2 matches at 8 bases. There are 15 residues in the CDR3. Trimming took 3 bases from V and 2 from J; bases not matched to a gene: 7. Per germline, CDR1 SGDLS and CDR2 YYNGEE. CDR3 loop: CASSAQREGPYEQYF. CDR3 nucleotide sequence: TGTGCCAGCAGCGCACAACGGGAGGGCCCCTACGAGCAGTACTTC.

The V and J genes are TRBV14 and TRBJ1-1; no clear D gene. The V end was cut by 0 bases, the J end by 5 bases, with 7 bases between. The germline V gene encodes CDR1 SGHDN and CDR2 FVKESK. This CDR3 comprises 13 residues. CDR3 bases: TGTGCCAGCAGCCAAGATCCGAGTACTGAAGCTTTCTTT. Translating it yields CASSQDPSTEAFF.

The chain carries TRBV3-1 (or the pseudogene TRBV3-2) and TRBJ2-3; 10 bases map to TRBD1. With V trimmed by 8 bases and J by 5 bases, 4 bases remained unmatched. CDR3 length equals 13 residues. Germline V gene lookup returns CDR1 LGHDT and CDR2 YNNKEL (reference sequence). This chain's CDR3 is CASRQGAGDTQYF. DNA for the CDR3: TGTGCCAGCCGACAGGGGGCGGGAGATACGCAGTATTTT.

The chain couples TRBV6-1 to TRBJ2-3; D is perhaps TRBD2 (5 bases). The CDR3 runs to 17 residues. Germline V lookup: CDR1 MNHNS, CDR2 SASEGT. The germline V and J ends were trimmed by 2 bases and 6 bases, with 21 bases remaining between them. The CDR3 DNA reads as TGTGCCAGCAGTGAAAATCCCCTAGCCGTCATTTCGGATACGCAGTATTTT. Its protein product is CASSENPLAVISDTQYF.

V usage is TRBV5-6 and J usage is TRBJ2-3; 8 nucleotides agree with TRBD2. After removal of 2 bases from V and 0 bases from J, the junction contained 2 bases not matched to a gene. This CDR3 comprises 15 residues. The V gene's germline CDR1 is SGHDT and CDR2 YYEEEE. The DNA of the CDR3 is TGTGCCAGCAGCTTCCTAGCGGGTAGCACAGATACGCAGTATTTT. It yields the protein CASSFLAGSTDTQYF.